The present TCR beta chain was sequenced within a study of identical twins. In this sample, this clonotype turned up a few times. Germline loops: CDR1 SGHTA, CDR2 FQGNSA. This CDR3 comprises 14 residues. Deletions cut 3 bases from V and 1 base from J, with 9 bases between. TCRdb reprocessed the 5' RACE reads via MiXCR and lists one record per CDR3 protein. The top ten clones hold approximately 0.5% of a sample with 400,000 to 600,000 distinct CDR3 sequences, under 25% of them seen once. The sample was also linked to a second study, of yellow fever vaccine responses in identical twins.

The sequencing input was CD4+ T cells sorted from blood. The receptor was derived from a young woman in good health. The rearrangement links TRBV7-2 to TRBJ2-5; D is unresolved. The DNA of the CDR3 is TGTGCCAGCAGCTTGCAGATCTTCCAAGAGACCCAGTACTTC. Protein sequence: CASSLQIFQETQYF. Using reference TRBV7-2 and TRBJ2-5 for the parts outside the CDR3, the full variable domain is GAGVSQSPSNKVTEKGKDVELRCDPISGHTALYWYRQSLGQGLEFLIYFQGNSAPDKSGLPSDRFSAERTGGSVSTLTIQRTQQEDSAVYLCASSLQIFQETQYFGPGTRLLVL.